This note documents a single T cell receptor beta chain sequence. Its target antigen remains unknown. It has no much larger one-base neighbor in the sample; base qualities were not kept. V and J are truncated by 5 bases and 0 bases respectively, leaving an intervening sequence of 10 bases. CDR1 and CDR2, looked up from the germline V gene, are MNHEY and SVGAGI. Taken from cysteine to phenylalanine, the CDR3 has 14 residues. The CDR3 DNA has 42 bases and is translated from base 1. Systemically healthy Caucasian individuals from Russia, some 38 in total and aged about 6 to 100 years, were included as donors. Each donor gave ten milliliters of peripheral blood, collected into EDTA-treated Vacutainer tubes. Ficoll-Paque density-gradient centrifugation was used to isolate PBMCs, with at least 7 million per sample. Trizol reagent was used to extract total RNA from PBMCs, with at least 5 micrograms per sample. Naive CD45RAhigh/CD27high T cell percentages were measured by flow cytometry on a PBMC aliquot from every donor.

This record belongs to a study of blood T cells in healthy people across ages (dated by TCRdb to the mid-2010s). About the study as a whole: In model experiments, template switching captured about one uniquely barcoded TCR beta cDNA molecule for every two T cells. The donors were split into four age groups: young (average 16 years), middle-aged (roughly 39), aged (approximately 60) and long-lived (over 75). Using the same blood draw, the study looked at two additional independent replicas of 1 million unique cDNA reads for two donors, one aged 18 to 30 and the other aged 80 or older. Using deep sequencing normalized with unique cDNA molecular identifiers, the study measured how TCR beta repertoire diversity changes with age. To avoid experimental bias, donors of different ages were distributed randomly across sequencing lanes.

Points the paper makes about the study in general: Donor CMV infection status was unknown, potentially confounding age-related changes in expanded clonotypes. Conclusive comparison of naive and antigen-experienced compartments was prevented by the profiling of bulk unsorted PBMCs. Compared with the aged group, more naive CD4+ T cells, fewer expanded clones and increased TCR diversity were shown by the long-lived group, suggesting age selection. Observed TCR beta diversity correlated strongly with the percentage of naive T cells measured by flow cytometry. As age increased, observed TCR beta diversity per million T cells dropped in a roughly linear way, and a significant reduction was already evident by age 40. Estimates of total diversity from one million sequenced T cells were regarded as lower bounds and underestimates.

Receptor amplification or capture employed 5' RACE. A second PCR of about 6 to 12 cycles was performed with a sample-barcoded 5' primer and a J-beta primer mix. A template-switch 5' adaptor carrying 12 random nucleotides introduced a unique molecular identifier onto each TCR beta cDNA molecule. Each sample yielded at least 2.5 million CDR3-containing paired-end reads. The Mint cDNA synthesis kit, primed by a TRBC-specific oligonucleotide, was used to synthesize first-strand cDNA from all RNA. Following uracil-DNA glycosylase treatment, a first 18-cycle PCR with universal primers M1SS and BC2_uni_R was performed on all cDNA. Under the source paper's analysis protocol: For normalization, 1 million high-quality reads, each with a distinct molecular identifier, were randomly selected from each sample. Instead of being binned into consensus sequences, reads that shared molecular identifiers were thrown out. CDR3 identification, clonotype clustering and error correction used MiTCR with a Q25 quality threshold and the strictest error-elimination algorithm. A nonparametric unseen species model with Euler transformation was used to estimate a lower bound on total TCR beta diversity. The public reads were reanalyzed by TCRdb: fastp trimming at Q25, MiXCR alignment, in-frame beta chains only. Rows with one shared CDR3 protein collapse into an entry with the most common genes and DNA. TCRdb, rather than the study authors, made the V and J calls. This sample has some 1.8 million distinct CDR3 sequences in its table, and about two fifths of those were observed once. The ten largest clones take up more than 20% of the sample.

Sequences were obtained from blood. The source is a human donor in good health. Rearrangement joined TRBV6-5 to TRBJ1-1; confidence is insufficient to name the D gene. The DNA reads TGTGCCAGCAGTCCCGACACCCTGAACACTGAAGCTTTCTTT. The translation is CASSPDTLNTEAFF.